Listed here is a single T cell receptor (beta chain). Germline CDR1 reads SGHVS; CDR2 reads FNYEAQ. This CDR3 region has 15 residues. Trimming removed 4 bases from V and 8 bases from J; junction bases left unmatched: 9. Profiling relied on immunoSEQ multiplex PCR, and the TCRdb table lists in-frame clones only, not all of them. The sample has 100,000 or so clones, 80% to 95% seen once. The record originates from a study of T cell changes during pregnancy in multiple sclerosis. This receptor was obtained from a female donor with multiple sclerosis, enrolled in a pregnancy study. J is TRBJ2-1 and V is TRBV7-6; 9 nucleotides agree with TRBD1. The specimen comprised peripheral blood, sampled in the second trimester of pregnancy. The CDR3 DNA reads TGTGCCAGCAGCTCCGACAGGGGGGTATCCGATGAGCAGTTCTTC. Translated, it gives CASSSDRGVSDEQFF.